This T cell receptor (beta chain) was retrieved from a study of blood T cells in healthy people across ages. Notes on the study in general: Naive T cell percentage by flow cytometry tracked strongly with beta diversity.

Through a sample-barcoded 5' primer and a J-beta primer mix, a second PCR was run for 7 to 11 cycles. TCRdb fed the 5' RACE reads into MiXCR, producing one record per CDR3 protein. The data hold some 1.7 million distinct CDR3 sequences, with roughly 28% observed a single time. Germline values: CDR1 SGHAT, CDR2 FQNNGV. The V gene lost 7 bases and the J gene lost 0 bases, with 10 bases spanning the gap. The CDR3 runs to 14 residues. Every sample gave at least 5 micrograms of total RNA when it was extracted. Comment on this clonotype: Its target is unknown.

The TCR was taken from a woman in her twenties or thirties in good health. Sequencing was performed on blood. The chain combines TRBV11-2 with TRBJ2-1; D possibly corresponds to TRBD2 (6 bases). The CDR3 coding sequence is TGTGCCAGCACCATTAGCGGCTCCTACAATGAGCAGTTCTTC. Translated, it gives CASTISGSYNEQFF. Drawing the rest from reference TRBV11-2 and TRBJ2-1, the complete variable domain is EAGVAQSPRYKIIEKRQSVAFWCNPISGHATLYWYQQILGQGPKLLIQFQNNGVVDDSQLPKDRFSAERLKGVDSTLKIQPAKLEDSAVYLCASTISGSYNEQFFGPGTRLTVL.